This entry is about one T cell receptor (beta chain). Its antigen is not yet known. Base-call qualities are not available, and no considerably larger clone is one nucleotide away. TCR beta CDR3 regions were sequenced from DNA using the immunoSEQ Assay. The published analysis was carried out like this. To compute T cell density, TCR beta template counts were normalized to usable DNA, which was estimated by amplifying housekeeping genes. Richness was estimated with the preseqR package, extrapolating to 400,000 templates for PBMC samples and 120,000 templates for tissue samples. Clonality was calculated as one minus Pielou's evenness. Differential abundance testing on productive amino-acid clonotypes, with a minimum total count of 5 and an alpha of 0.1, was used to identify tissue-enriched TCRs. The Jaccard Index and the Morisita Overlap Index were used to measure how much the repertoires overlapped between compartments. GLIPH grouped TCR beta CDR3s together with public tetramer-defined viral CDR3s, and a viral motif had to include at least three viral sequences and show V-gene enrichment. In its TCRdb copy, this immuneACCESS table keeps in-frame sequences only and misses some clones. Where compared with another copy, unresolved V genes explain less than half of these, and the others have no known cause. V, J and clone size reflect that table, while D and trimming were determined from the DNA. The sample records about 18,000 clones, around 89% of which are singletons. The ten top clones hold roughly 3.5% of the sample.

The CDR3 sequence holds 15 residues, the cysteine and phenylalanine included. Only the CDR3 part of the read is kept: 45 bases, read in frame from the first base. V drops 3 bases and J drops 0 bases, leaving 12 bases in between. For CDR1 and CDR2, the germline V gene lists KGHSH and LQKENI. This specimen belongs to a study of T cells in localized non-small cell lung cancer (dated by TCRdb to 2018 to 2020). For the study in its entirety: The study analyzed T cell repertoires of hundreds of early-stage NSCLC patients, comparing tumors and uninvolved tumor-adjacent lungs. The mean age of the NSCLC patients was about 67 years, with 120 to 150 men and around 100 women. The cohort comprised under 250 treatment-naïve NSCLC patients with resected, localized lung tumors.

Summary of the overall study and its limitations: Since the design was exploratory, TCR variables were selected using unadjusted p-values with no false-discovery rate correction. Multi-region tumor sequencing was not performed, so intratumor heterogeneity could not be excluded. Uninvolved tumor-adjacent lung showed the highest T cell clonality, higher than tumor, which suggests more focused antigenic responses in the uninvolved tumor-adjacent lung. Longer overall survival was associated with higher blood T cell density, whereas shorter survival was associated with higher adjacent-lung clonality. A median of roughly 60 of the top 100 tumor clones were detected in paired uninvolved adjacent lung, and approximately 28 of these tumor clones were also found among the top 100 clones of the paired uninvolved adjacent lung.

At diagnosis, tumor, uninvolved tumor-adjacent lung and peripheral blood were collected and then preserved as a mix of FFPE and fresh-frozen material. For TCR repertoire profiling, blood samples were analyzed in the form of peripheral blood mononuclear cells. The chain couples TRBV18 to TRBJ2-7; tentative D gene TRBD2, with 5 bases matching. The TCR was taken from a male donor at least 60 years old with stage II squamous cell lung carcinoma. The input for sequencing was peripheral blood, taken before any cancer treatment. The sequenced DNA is TGTGCCAGCTCACCGGGAGCGCGACGCTCCTACGAGCAGTACTTC. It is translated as CASSPGARRSYEQYF.